This TCR beta chain emerged from a study of blood T cell repertoires in COVID-19 (dated by TCRdb to between 2020 and 2021). Regarding the complete study: Collaborator samples came from the United States, Italy and Spain and covered acute and convalescent phases of COVID-19. The samples were drawn from the first 160 participants of the ongoing ImmuneRACE study and from 950 to 1,500 subjects provided by 6 global collaborators. HLA class I and class II types, where available, came from metadata supplied by the sample provider rather than from assay-based typing. The prospective study material was composed of cDNA or gDNA derived from T cells, B-cell-depleted T cells, or PBMCs. A freely available public database, intended as a resource for researchers studying the immune response to SARS-CoV-2, is where the repertoires were released. Deeply sampled blood TCRbeta repertoires from subjects exposed to, actively infected with, or recovered from COVID-19 were included in the dataset. Sample metadata almost always included a de-identified subject ID, COVID-19 status, age in years and sex. Summary of the overall study and its limitations: The amount of clinical and demographic metadata varied by source and participant and was provided uncurated.

Collaborating institutions collected whole blood in K2EDTA tubes following their own protocols. For TCRbeta analysis, collaborators shipped samples in one of three forms: frozen whole blood, isolated PBMCs, or DNA extracted from either of those sample types. Turning to this clone: This receptor's antigen is unknown. One base away there is no much larger clone; base qualities are not given.

The germline V gene (reference sequence) yields MNHNY for CDR1 and SVGAGI for CDR2. From the cysteine through the phenylalanine, the CDR3 covers 13 amino acids. Only the CDR3 portion is preserved as DNA: 39 bases, with reading frame beginning at the first base. Relative to germline, V is 5 bases shorter and J is 3 bases shorter, with 10 bases between their ends. TCRbeta CDR3 regions were amplified from genomic DNA using the immunoSEQ Assay, a bias-controlled multiplex PCR. As for how the authors treated the data: Nucleated cell counts per sample were estimated from amplification of reference gene primers within the assay. Sequence reads were collapsed and filtered to measure the absolute abundance of every unique TCRbeta CDR3 rearrangement. For each sample, productive Simpson clonality was calculated as the square root of Simpson's diversity index across productive rearrangements. The immuneACCESS repertoire file appears here via TCRdb, limited to in-frame rearrangements. These files lack a portion of the clones; in checked studies, under half of the deficit traces to unresolved V genes, and the cause of the others is not known. V, J and clone size reflect that table, while D and trimming were determined from the DNA. The sample contains around 200,000 clones, about 86% of them found a single time. Roughly 2.9% of the sample rests with the top ten.

This TCR was sampled from a man between 45 and 60 years old with active or convalescent COVID-19. Recombination connected TRBV6-6 to TRBJ1-2; the D gene is possibly TRBD1, with 5 bases matching. The sample comprised peripheral blood. The nucleotides read TGTGCCAGCAGTCCAACAGGTCACTATGGCTACACCTTC. Translated, this gives CASSPTGHYGYTF.